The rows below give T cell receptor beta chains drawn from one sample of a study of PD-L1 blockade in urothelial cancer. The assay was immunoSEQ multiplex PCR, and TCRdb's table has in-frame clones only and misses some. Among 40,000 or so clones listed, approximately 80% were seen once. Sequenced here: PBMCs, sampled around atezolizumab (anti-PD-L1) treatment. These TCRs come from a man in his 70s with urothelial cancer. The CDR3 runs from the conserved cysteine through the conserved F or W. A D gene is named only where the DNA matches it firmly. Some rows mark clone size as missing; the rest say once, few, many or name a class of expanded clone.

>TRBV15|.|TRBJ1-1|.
TGTGCCACCAGCAGACCCGCGCCGAACACTGAAGCTTTCTTT
CATSRPAPNTEAFF
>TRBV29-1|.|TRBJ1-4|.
TGCAGCGCCGGGGGGGGCGACCATGAAAAACTGTTTTTT
CSAGGGDHEKLFF
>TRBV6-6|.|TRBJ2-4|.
TGTGCCAGCAGTTACTTGTCGGGAGCCAAAAACATTCAGTACTTC
CASSYLSGAKNIQYF
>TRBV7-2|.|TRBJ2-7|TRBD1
TGTGCCAGCAGCCAACAGGGGGCTGTTGGGGAGCAGTACTTC
CASSQQGAVGEQYF
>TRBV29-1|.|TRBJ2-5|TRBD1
TGCAGCGTTCGGACAGGGGCGGAGACCCAGTACTTC
CSVRTGAETQYF
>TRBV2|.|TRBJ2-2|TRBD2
TGTGCCTGGAACCTAGCGGGAGGTTTGTCCGGGGAGCTGTTTTTT
CAWNLAGGLSGELFF
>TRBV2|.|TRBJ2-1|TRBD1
TGTGCCAGCAGCGGGACAGGGGGCCTAAACAATTACAATGAGCAGTTCTTC
CASSGTGGLNNYNEQFF
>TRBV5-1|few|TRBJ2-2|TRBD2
TGCGCCAGCAGCCCGGCCCCTCTCCGACTAGCGAGGAACACCGGGGAGCTGTTTTTT
CASSPAPLRLARNTGELFF
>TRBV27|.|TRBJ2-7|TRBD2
TGTGCCAGCAAACGCGGGAGTTACGAGCAGTACTTC
CASKRGSYEQYF
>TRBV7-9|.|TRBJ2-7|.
TGTGCCAGCAGCTTAGGGGGAGAATCCTACGAGCAGTACTTC
CASSLGGESYEQYF
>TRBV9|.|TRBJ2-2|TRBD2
TGTGCCAGCAGCGTAGAAGGTAGCGGGAGGGAATACACCGGGGAGCTGTTTTTT
CASSVEGSGREYTGELFF
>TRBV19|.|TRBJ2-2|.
TGTGCCAGTAGTATTATAGGGGCCGGGGAGCTGTTTTTT
CASSIIGAGELFF
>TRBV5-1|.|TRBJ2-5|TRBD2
TGCGCCAGCAGCTTGACGGGACTAGCGGAAGAGACCCAGTACTTC
CASSLTGLAEETQYF
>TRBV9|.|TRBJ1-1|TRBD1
TGTGCCAGCAGCGCTGAGCAGGGGGCGGGCACTGAAGCTTTCTTT
CASSAEQGAGTEAFF
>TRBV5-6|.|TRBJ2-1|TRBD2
TGTGCCAGCAGCCAAATACTAGCGGGGCAATACAATGAGCAGTTCTTC
CASSQILAGQYNEQFF
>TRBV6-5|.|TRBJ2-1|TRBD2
TGTGCCAGCAGCGTGACTAGCAGCAATGAGCAGTTCTTC
CASSVTSSNEQFF
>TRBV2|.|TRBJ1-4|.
TGTGCCAGTACCGTTGACAGGAGTGCAACTAATGAAAAACTGTTTTTT
CASTVDRSATNEKLFF
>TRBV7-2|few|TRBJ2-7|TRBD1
TGTGCCAGCTTCCGCCCCGGGACAGCCTACGAGCAGTACTTC
CASFRPGTAYEQYF
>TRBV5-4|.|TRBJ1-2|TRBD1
TGTGCCAGCAGATATACAGGGGGCGATAAGGATGGCTACACCTTC
CASRYTGGDKDGYTF
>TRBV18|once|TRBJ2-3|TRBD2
TGTGCCAGCTCACCACTGGGAGCGGGAGATGGGGCAGATACGCAGTATTTT
CASSPLGAGDGADTQYF
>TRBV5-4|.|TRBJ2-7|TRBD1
TGTGCCAGCAGCTCGCCGGGACAGGCCTCCTACGAGCAGTACTTC
CASSSPGQASYEQYF
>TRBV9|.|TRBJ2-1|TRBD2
TGTGCCAGCAGCTCTAGCGGGACGTCCTACAATGAGCAGTTCTTC
CASSSSGTSYNEQFF
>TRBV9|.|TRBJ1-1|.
TGTGCCAGCAGCGTAGAGGCGGTAACTGAAGCTTTCTTT
CASSVEAVTEAFF
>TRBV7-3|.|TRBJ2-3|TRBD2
TGTGCCAGCAGTTTGACTAGCGGGATAAGTCCAGATACGCAGTATTTT
CASSLTSGISPDTQYF